A selection of T cell receptor beta chains follows, all from one sample in a study of cytomegalovirus exposure and HLA in healthy donors. Profiled with immunoSEQ multiplex PCR; TCRdb holds only in-frame clones, not every one. This sample has about 120,000 clones, with approximately 78% found just once. The sequenced sample consisted of PBMCs. The receptors stem from a man aged 25 to 40 in good health and CMV-seropositive. Both conserved end residues are trimmed from each CDR3.

v_gene,j_gene,CDR3aa
TRBV19,TRBJ1-6,ASSIQGQNSPLH
TRBV15,TRBJ1-5,ATSRDKGAYSNQPQH
TRBV19,TRBJ2-3,ASSYPRGAGTDTQY
TRBV6-1,TRBJ1-2,ASSEYGGGYGYT
TRBV7-8,TRBJ2-5,ASSSIRGGTQY
TRBV6-6,TRBJ1-2,ASSYPSGTGNYGYT
TRBV13,TRBJ1-3,ASSLQGAGNTIY
TRBV28,TRBJ2-3,ASSLADGHAGTQY
TRBV11-2,TRBJ1-1,ASSFLEKNTEAF
TRBV5-4,TRBJ2-6,ASRPGQGALGANVLT
TRBV6-5,TRBJ2-2,ASSPITGDTGELF
TRBV9,TRBJ1-1,ASSVELGGTEAF
TRBV5-1,TRBJ2-4,ASSLIEPGLAGGPAIQY
TRBV7-8,TRBJ2-1,ASSFSGRALYHEQF
TRBV6-5,TRBJ1-2,ASSVVSDYGYT
TRBV7-8,TRBJ2-5,ASSLRPQGRYQETQY
TRBV10-1,TRBJ1-3,ASRGTAGNTIY
TRBV5-1,TRBJ2-5,ASSLITHGETQY
TRBV6-1,TRBJ1-1,ASSEAAGDTEAF
TRBV2,TRBJ1-2,ASSEQGASGYGYT
TRBV12-5,TRBJ1-2,ASGPRRGGNYGYT
TRBV2,TRBJ2-3,ASSRGGLTDTQY
TRBV4-2,TRBJ2-1,ASSQVRGYNEQF
TRBV19,TRBJ1-6,ASSPGQGWIGQGTLH
TRBV7-8,TRBJ1-1,ASSGTATITMNTEAF
TRBV5-6,TRBJ2-3,ASSPGLAGGPSTQY
TRBV25-1,TRBJ2-4,ASSELSGGDKNIQY
TRBV5-1,TRBJ1-1,ASSLSPGGQSTEAF
TRBV6-5,NA,ASRGQGRNEQY
TRBV5-1,TRBJ1-1,ASMRDNTEAF
TRBV2,TRBJ1-5,ASSDSGGGQPQH
TRBV11-2,TRBJ2-3,ASSLAGLAGDTDTQY
TRBV5-6,TRBJ2-4,ASSLRVGIQY
TRBV7-9,TRBJ2-7,ASSSAVSRDRTYEQY
TRBV5-1,TRBJ1-5,ASSLQGSNQPQH
TRBV5-1,TRBJ1-2,ASSLGQGLDGYT
TRBV7-8,TRBJ2-1,ASSLRLGGDGQF
TRBV6-5,NA,ASSYSNEQY
TRBV30,TRBJ2-3,AWSTVLAGAPDTQY
TRBV11-3,TRBJ1-1,ASSRGGLAF
TRBV25-1,TRBJ2-1,ASSLGPGVPPYNEQF
TRBV13,TRBJ2-1,ASSLGPGTGIDNEQF
TRBV30,TRBJ2-1,AWSTGQPKQF
TRBV9,TRBJ2-1,ASSATRGGYNEQF
TRBV7-9,TRBJ2-7,ASSLSDRDYEQY
TRBV6-5,TRBJ1-5,ASSPDRYNQPQH
TRBV28,TRBJ1-1,ASRLQGVDF
TRBV6-5,TRBJ2-1,ASSTGSGEQF
TRBV7-8,TRBJ1-5,ASSSGGPSNQPQH
TRBV6-4,TRBJ2-2,ATGAGDSNTGELF
TRBV30,TRBJ1-6,AWTRQDSSPLH
TRBV6-4,TRBJ2-2,ASRDTTRTGELF
TRBV11-2,TRBJ2-5,ASSLGGAGVQETQY
TRBV6-5,TRBJ1-2,ASSEHRADGYT
TRBV7-9,TRBJ1-2,ATNRGQGQDQSDGYT
TRBV5-1,TRBJ1-2,ASSFPGYGYT
TRBV19,TRBJ2-7,ASSIDLATNEQY
TRBV10-3,TRBJ2-5,AISEHFPGETQY
TRBV7-9,TRBJ1-3,ASSLAILGNTIY
TRBV14,TRBJ2-1,ASSRLAGGRPVGPPL